The 20 T cell receptor beta chains below were found in one sample sequenced in a study of human T cells and chemical hapten exposure. TCRdb processed the RACE reads anew with MiXCR; each CDR3 protein has one entry. The sample consists of approximately 100,000 distinct CDR3 sequences, around 10% of them appearing once. This sample's time point: patch test 1, 2 weeks after DPC sensitization. Treatment here: therapeutic diphenylcyclopropenone sensitization with weekly scalp DPC. This specimen consisted of whole blood, obtained in connection with sensitization to the hapten diphenylcyclopropenone (DPC). Source of these receptors: a woman in her thirties or forties with alopecia areata. Some clones in this sample may be carry-over from other donors' samples.

This clonotype was recorded many times. The chain carries TRBV7-2 and TRBJ2-1; the D gene is possibly TRBD2 (6 bases). This CDR3 is built from 13 residues. Trimming left V 3 bases short and J 9 bases short, with 12 bases between. Germline-derived CDR1 and CDR2 are SGHTA and FQGNSA. The CDR3 DNA sequence: TGTGCCAGCAGCTTTATCAGGGAGGCTGAGCAGTTCTTC. This encodes CASSFIREAEQFF.

The J gene is TRBJ2-7, the V gene TRBV30, with TRBD2 as a possible D gene (5 bases). The V gene's germline CDR1 is GTSNPN and CDR2 SVGIG (reference sequence). The ends were cut back, 3 bases at V and 4 bases at J, with 16 bases in the middle. The length of the CDR3 is 14 residues. The CDR3 loop is CAWRGDTSGYEQYF. In DNA form, the CDR3 reads TGTGCCTGGAGGGGAGACACTTCGGGGTACGAGCAGTACTTC.

J is TRBJ2-1 and V is TRBV12-3 or TRBV12-4, with 9 bases matching TRBD2. Trimming took 8 bases from V and 2 from J; bases not matched to a gene: 4. This CDR3 region has 14 residues. CDR3 sequence reads: CASLGTSPYNEQFF. CDR3 in DNA: TGTGCCAGCTTGGGGACTAGCCCCTACAATGAGCAGTTCTTC.

The sample holds many counts of this clonotype. The chain employs TRBV4-3 and TRBJ1-1; 7 bases fit TRBD1. V lost 4 bases to trimming and J lost 3 bases; unmatched junction nucleotides: 14. This CDR3 has 17 residues. The germline V gene encodes CDR1 LGHNA and CDR2 YSLEER. The CDR3 DNA reads as TGCGCCAGCAGCCCCCAGGGGTCAGGGGGTGCCTACACTGAAGCTTTCTTT. Its translation is CASSPQGSGGAYTEAFF.

The chain recombines TRBV6-1 with TRBJ2-1; 8 bases are shared with TRBD2. V lost 5 bases and J lost 6; bases outside the gene matches: 9. The CDR3 spans 15 residues. Per germline, CDR1 MNHNS and CDR2 SASEGT. DNA for the CDR3: TGTGCCAGCAGTCCCCAAACGGGAGGGCCCAATGAGCAGTTCTTC. Its translation: CASSPQTGGPNEQFF.

This clonotype was picked up many times. This sequence joins TRBV27 and TRBJ1-1, with D unresolved. CDR1 MNHEY and CDR2 SMNVEV come from the germline V gene (reference sequence). CDR3 size: 12 residues. V dropped 8 bases and J dropped 7 bases, with 14 bases sitting between them. The CDR3 DNA reads TGTGCCAGCGGTCACCAGCGAGTTGAAGCTTTCTTT. This translates into CASGHQRVEAFF.

This clonotype was observed a few times. The chain employs TRBV30 and TRBJ2-7; tentatively, D is TRBD1 (5 bases). Looked up from germline, CDR1 is GTSNPN and CDR2 is SVGIG (reference sequence). The CDR3 covers 12 residues. Deletions cut 0 bases from V and 3 bases from J, with 6 bases between. The CDR3 bases are TGTGCCTGGAGTGTAGGGGTCTACGAGCAGTACTTC. Amino acids: CAWSVGVYEQYF.

This clonotype was seen a few times. V is TRBV20-1 and J is TRBJ2-1; 10 bases line up with TRBD2. The V gene end was trimmed by 3 bases and the J gene end by 6 bases; junction bases not matched to a gene: 11. The germline CDR1 and CDR2 sequences are DFQATT and SNEGSKA (reference sequence). The CDR3 totals 16 residues. The CDR3 sequence: CSAREVGLAGVNEQFF. For the CDR3, the DNA is TGCAGTGCTAGGGAGGTGGGGCTAGCGGGAGTCAATGAGCAGTTCTTC.

This chain joins TRBV28 and TRBJ2-2; 8 bases are shared with TRBD1. V lost 5 bases, J lost 3 bases, and 8 bases stayed unmatched. This CDR3 is 16 amino acids long. Germline lookup yields CDR1 MDHEN and CDR2 SYDVKM. CDR3: CASSPSTGDYTGELFF. CDR3 DNA sequence: TGTGCCAGCAGTCCGTCGACAGGGGACTACACCGGGGAGCTGTTTTTT.

This clonotype was observed a few times. The genes are TRBV6-2 or TRBV6-3 and TRBJ2-4; 8 bases line up with TRBD1. The V and J ends lost 2 bases and 1 base, in that order; junction bases with no gene match: 4. CDR3 length: 16 residues. Germline lookup yields CDR1 MNHEY and CDR2 SVGEGT. In DNA, the CDR3 is TGTGCCAGCAGTTACCAGGGGGCTATGGCCAAAAACATTCAGTACTTC. Its protein product is CASSYQGAMAKNIQYF.

This chain links TRBV15 with TRBJ2-2; a weak D match, TRBD2 (5 bases). Trimming cost V 3 bases and J 1 base, with 9 bases left between them. The CDR3 length is 15 residues. CDR1 LNHNV and CDR2 YYDKDF come from the germline V gene (reference sequence). The DNA for the CDR3 is TGTGCCACCAGCAGTCCGGGGAGGAACACCGGGGAGCTGTTTTTT. Translation: CATSSPGRNTGELFF.

This clonotype was picked up many times. V is TRBV19 and J is TRBJ1-5, with TRBD1 matching 9 bases. In germline, CDR1 is LNHDA, CDR2 SQIVND (reference sequence). This CDR3 contains 14 residues. Trimming cost V 7 bases and J 4 bases; bases outside gene matches: 5. The CDR3 nucleotides are TGTGCCAGTATCTTACAGGGGGCAAATCAGCCCCAGCATTTT. It yields the protein CASILQGANQPQHF.

Comment on this clonotype: A much larger clone sits a single nucleotide away, making a read error possible. The chain combines TRBV7-9 with TRBJ1-5; no firm D call. The germline V gene has CDR1 SEHNR and CDR2 FQNEAQ (reference sequence). The CDR3 is 12 amino acids. The DNA of the CDR3 is TGTGACAGCAGCCGAGACAATCAGCCCCAGCATTTT. Amino acid sequence: CDSSRDNQPQHF.

Only a few counts were recorded for this clonotype. The chain links TRBV7-2 to TRBJ2-2; tentatively, D is TRBD2 (5 bases). The CDR3 runs to 15 residues. Germline V CDR1 and CDR2: SGHTA, FQGNSA. V lost 1 base and J 6 bases, leaving 12 bases between the germline ends. The CDR3 DNA reads as TGTGCCAGCAGCTTAGTTCCTTGGGGAGCCGGGGAGCTGTTTTTT. Translating it yields CASSLVPWGAGELFF.

The chain recombines TRBV6-5 with TRBJ2-6; tentative D call: TRBD2 (5 bases). The CDR3 sequence is 13 residues long. Trimming shortened V by 6 bases and J by 4 bases, and 7 bases separated the two germline ends. Germline CDR1 and CDR2: MNHEY and SVGAGI. The CDR3 is CASRTGGANVLTF. The CDR3 DNA reads as TGTGCCAGCAGGACGGGAGGGGCCAACGTCCTGACTTTC.

The rearrangement links TRBV12-3 or TRBV12-4 to TRBJ1-2; TRBD1 aligns across 8 bases. Germline trimming cut 5 bases from V and 7 bases from J; bases unmatched to any gene: 6. This CDR3 has 13 residues. The CDR3 DNA follows: TGTGCCAGCAGTCTGACAGGGGCTAGTGGCTACACCTTC. Protein product: CASSLTGASGYTF.

This clonotype has at least ten counts. The V gene is TRBV20-1, the J gene TRBJ1-1; TRBD1 aligns across 8 bases. The ends lost 3 bases at V and 5 bases at J; junction bases unmatched: 11. Germline V gene data show CDR1 as DFQATT and CDR2 as SNEGSKA (reference sequence). This CDR3 has 15 amino acids. The CDR3 loop is CSASQPDRGRTEAFF. The CDR3 DNA follows: TGCAGTGCTAGCCAACCCGACAGGGGTAGGACTGAAGCTTTCTTT.

This chain links TRBV18 with TRBJ2-3, with 11 bases matching TRBD1. The junction had 12 bases not matched to a gene; V was cut back by 3 bases and J by 7 bases. The CDR3 totals 17 residues. Germline CDR1 and CDR2: KGHSH and LQKENI. The CDR3 here is CASSPPGTGGIVNTQYF. CDR3 nucleotide sequence: TGTGCCAGCTCACCGCCGGGGACAGGGGGAATTGTAAATACGCAGTATTTT. Filled out from reference TRBV18 and TRBJ2-3, the complete variable domain reads NAGVMQNPRHLVRRRGQEARLRCSPMKGHSHVYWYRQLPEEGLKFMVYLQKENIIDESGMPKERFSAEFPKEGPSILRIQQVVRGDSAAYFCASSPPGTGGIVNTQYFGPGTRLTVL.

This sequence joins TRBV20-1 and TRBJ2-1, with TRBD2 matching 8 bases. The V gene end was trimmed by 0 bases and the J gene end by 4 bases; junction bases not matched to a gene: 8. Per germline, CDR1 DFQATT and CDR2 SNEGSKA (reference sequence). The CDR3 is 16 residues long. CDR3 loop: CSARDRGAGVYNEQFF. Here the CDR3 DNA reads TGCAGTGCTAGAGATAGGGGAGCGGGGGTATACAATGAGCAGTTCTTC.

This clonotype was seen repeatedly, ten times or more. The V call is TRBV21-1, the J call TRBJ1-2; the table's TRBD1 call for D was not verified on the DNA. TRBV21-1 is shown as a pseudogene. This CDR3 has 13 amino acids. DNA of the CDR3: TGTGCCATCAAGGACAGGGAGAACTATGGCTACACCTTC. Protein product: CAIKDRENYGYTF.